These T cell receptor beta chains were read from a single sample in a study of CXCR3-negative and CXCR3-positive naive CD8 T cells. TCRdb reanalyzed the 5' RACE reads, giving one entry per CDR3 protein sequence and no DNA. This table holds approximately 59,000 distinct CDR3 sequences. The sequencing sample was made of naive CXCR3+ CD8+ T cells from blood. These receptors were obtained from a human donor in good health. Some clones in this sample may be carry-over from other donors' samples. CDR3s include the opening cysteine and the closing phenylalanine or tryptophan.

TRBJ2-1,19,TRBV18,CASSQYKTPDRPGYNEQFF
TRBJ2-5,15,TRBV27,CASSLWGGAQETQYF
TRBJ2-5,18,TRBV6-2/TRBV6-3,CASSPLWLTGGLQETQYF
TRBJ2-7,13,TRBV12-3/TRBV12-4,CASKGHHSDEQYF
TRBJ2-7,13,TRBV14,CASSQDLTYEQYF
TRBJ2-1,13,TRBV9,CASSVWGNNEQFF
TRBJ2-7,16,TRBV7-2,CASSSRKGLAVYEQYF
TRBJ2-2,16,TRBV23-1,CASSQVLLRNTGELFF
TRBJ2-3,16,TRBV7-6,CASTATAGTNPDTQYF
TRBJ2-5,15,TRBV20-1,CSASWTSGGRETQYF
TRBJ2-3,13,TRBV6-5,CASRNRGPDTQYF
TRBJ2-1,13,TRBV9,CASRAGTPNEQFF
TRBJ1-1,14,TRBV13,CASSYVQGGPEAFF
TRBJ2-1,15,TRBV7-9,CASSLRGPSYNEQFF
TRBJ1-5,13,TRBV27,CASSPHGRQPQHF
TRBJ2-1,16,TRBV21-1,CASSKADRGTYNEQFF
TRBJ1-1,14,TRBV6-5,CASSYTLMNTEAFF
TRBJ2-2,20,TRBV7-8,CASSPMTLAGGPTNTGELFF
TRBJ2-7,15,TRBV28,CASSSRTSGSYEQYF
TRBJ2-2,16,TRBV6-2/TRBV6-3,CASSYPSPRGTGELFF
TRBJ2-7,13,TRBV6-5,CASNSGGAYEQYF
TRBJ2-1,14,TRBV10-3,CAITPTSTYNEQFF
TRBJ1-2,14,TRBV7-9,CASSPHSANYGYTF
TRBJ2-7,12,TRBV7-2,CASSPTYYEQYF
TRBJ2-6,18,TRBV29-1,CSVEGGGHLWGGANVLTF
TRBJ1-1,14,TRBV5-1,CASSLVGWGTEAFF
TRBJ2-1,12,TRBV6-2/TRBV6-3,CASSSGTLQQFF
TRBJ2-5,17,TRBV5-6,CASSLGTRITYQETQYF
TRBJ1-2,13,TRBV6-1,CASSTGGDYGYTF
TRBJ2-4,16,TRBV12-3/TRBV12-4,CASSLGQIVAKNIQYF
TRBJ2-2,11,TRBV12-3/TRBV12-4,CACWKGGELFF
TRBJ2-5,15,TRBV7-7,CASSLEGTGRETQYF
TRBJ2-2,15,TRBV15,CATSRVQGAPGELFF
TRBJ2-7,17,TRBV6-5,CASSYRGWVPGGSEQYF
TRBJ2-7,15,TRBV5-1,CASSLLGQGSYEQYF
TRBJ2-7,15,TRBV7-9,CASSYPGQGAYEQYF
TRBJ2-1,16,TRBV9,CASSPTGDGSYNEQFF
TRBJ2-7,13,TRBV6-5,CASSYVENYEQYF
TRBJ2-2,16,TRBV4-3,CASSQGYRGFTGELFF
TRBJ2-7,16,TRBV29-1,CSVVIFRQGRLDEQYF
TRBJ1-1,15,TRBV10-2,CASSVLQEKNTEAFF
TRBJ2-1,14,TRBV5-6,CASSLLAGAGEQFF
TRBJ2-7,15,TRBV7-6,CASSGVGSLSYEQYF
TRBJ2-7,15,TRBV7-2,CASSLGSGGAYEQYF
TRBJ1-1,14,TRBV29-1,CSVEGWTSNTEAFF
TRBJ2-7,14,TRBV20-1,CSARSPDNSYEQYF
TRBJ2-2,15,TRBV6-4,CASSDSTGGTGELFF
TRBJ2-2,17,TRBV11-3,CASSFSLPKLDTGELFF
TRBJ2-2,15,TRBV28,CASSSGTGTFGELFF